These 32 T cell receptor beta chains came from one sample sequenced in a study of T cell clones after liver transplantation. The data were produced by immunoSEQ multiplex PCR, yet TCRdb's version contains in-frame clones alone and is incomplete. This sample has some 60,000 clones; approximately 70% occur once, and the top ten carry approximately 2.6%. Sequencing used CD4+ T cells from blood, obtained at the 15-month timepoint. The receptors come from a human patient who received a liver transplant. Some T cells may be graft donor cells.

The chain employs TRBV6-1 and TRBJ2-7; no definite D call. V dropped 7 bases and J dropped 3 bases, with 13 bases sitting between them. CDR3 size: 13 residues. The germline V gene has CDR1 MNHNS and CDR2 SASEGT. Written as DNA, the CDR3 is TGTGCCAGCATGTCTAACAGACTCTACGAGCAGTACTTC. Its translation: CASMSNRLYEQYF.

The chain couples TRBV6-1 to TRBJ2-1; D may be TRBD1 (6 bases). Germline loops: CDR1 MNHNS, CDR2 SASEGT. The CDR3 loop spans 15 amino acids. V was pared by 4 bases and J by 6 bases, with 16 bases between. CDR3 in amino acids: CASSGRSRGGNEQFF. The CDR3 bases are TGTGCCAGCAGTGGACGGTCCAGGGGTGGCAATGAGCAGTTCTTC.

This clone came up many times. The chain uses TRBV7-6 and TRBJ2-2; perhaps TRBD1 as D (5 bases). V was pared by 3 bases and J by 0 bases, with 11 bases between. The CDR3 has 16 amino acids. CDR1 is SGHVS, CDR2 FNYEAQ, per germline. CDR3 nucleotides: TGTGCCAGCAGCTTGGGGCAGTCAGCGAACACCGGGGAGCTGTTTTTT. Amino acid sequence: CASSLGQSANTGELFF.

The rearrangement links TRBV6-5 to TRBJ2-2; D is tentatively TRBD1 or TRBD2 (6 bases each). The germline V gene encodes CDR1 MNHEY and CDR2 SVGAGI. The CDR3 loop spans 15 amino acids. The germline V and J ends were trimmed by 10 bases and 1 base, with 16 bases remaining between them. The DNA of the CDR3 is TGTGCCACCCGGCAGAGGGGGGTGAACACCGGGGAGCTGTTTTTT. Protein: CATRQRGVNTGELFF.

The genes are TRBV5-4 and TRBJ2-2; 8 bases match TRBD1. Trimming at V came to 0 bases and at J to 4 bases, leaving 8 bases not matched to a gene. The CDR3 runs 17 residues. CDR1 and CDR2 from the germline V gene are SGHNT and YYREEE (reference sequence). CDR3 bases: TGTGCCAGCAGCTTGGAGGAGGACAGGGCCCTCACCGGGGAGCTGTTTTTT. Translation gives CASSLEEDRALTGELFF. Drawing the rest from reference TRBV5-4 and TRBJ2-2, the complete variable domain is ETGVTQSPTHLIKTRGQQVTLRCSSQSGHNTVSWYQQALGQGPQFIFQYYREEENGRGNFPPRFSGLQFPNYSSELNVNALELDDSALYLCASSLEEDRALTGELFFGEGSRLTVL.

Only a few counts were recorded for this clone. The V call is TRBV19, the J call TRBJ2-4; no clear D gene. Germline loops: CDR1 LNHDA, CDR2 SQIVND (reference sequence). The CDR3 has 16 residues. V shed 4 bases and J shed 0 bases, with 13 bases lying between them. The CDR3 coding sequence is TGTGCCAGTAGTAAGCCCTCTTTATTAGCCAAAAACATTCAGTACTTC. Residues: CASSKPSLLAKNIQYF.

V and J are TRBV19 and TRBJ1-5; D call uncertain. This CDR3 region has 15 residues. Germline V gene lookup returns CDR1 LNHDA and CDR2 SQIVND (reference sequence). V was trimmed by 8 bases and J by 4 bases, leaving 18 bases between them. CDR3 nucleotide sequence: TGTGCCAGTCGTACCTCGTCCCGTCCAAATCAGCCCCAGCATTTT. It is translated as CASRTSSRPNQPQHF. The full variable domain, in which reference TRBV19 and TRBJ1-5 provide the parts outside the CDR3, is DGGITQSPKYLFRKEGQNVTLSCEQNLNHDAMYWYRQDPGQGLRLIYYSQIVNDFQKGDIAEGYSVSREKKESFPLTVTSAQKNPTAFYLCASRTSSRPNQPQHFGDGTRLSIL.

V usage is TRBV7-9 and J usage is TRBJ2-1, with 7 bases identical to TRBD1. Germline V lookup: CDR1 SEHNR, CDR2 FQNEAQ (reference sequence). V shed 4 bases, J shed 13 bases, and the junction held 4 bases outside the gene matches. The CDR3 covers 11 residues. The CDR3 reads CASSSGQVQFF. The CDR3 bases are TGTGCCAGCAGCTCAGGACAGGTACAGTTCTTC.

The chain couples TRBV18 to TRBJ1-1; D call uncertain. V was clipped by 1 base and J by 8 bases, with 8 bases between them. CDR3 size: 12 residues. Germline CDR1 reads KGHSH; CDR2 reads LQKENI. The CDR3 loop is CASSPRAGEAFF. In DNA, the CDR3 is TGTGCCAGCTCACCACGTGCGGGGGAAGCTTTCTTT.

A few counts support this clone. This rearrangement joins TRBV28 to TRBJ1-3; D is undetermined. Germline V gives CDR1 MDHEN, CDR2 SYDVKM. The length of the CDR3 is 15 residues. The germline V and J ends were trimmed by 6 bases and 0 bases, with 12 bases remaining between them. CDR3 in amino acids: CASRSGDHSGNTIYF. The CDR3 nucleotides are TGTGCCAGCAGGTCAGGCGATCACTCTGGAAACACCATATATTTT.

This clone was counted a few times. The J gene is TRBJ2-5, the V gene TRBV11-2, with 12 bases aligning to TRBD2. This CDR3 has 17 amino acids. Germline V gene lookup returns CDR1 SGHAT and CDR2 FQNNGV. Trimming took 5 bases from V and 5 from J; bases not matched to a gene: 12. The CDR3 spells CASSLGSSGGAYETQYF. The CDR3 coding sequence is TGTGCCAGCAGCCTAGGGTCTAGCGGGGGGGCTTATGAGACCCAGTACTTC.

The CDR3 protein is CATKPADGFSGNTIYF. The CDR3 DNA sequence: TGTGCCACCAAGCCCGCGGACGGATTCTCTGGAAACACCATATATTTT. The chain carries TRBV10-3 and TRBJ1-3; D unresolved. The ends were cut back, 10 bases at V and 0 bases at J, with 19 bases in the middle. The CDR3 contains 16 residues. The germline V gene encodes CDR1 ENHRY and CDR2 SYGVKD.

The CDR3 is CASSWDGSGGYTF. CDR3 coding DNA: TGTGCCAGCAGCTGGGACGGCTCGGGTGGCTACACCTTC. The chain joins TRBV5-4 to TRBJ1-2, with TRBD1 as a possible D gene (5 bases). The CDR3 length is 13 residues. The ends were cut back, 3 bases at V and 7 bases at J, with 13 bases in the middle. Per germline, CDR1 SGHNT and CDR2 YYREEE (reference sequence).

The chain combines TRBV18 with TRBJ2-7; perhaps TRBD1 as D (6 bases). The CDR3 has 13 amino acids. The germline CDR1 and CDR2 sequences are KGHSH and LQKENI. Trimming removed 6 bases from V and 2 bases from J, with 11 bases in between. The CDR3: CASSDSTTYEQYF. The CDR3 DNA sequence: TGTGCCAGCTCGGACAGTACAACCTACGAGCAGTACTTC.

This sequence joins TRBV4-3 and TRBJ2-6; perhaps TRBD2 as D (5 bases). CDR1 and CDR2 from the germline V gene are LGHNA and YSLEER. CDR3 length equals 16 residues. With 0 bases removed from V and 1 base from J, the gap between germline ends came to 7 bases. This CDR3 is CASSQDGRSGANVLTF. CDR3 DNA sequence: TGCGCCAGCAGCCAAGATGGGAGATCTGGGGCCAACGTCCTGACTTTC.

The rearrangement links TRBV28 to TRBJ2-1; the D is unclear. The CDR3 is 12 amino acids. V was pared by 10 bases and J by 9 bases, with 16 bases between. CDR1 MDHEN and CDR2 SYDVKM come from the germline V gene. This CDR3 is CATSTRMGEQFF. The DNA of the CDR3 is TGTGCCACGAGTACCCGGATGGGTGAGCAGTTCTTC.

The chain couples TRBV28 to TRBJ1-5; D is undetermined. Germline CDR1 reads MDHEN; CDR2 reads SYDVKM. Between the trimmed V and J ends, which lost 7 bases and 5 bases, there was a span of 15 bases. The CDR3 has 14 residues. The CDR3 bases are TGTGCCAGCAAGGAGACGGGGAGGGATCAGCCCCAGCATTTT. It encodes CASKETGRDQPQHF.

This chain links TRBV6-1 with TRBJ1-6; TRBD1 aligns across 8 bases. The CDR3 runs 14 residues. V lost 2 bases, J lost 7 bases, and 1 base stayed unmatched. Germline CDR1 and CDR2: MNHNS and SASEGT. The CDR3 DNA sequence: TGTGCCAGCAGTGAAAGGGACAGGAATTCACCCCTCCACTTT. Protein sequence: CASSERDRNSPLHF.

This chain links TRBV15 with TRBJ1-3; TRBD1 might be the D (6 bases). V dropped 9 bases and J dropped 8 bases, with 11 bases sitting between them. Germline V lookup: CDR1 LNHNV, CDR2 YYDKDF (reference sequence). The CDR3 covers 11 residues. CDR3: CATGTSDTIYF. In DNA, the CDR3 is TGTGCCACGGGGACATCGGACACCATATATTTT. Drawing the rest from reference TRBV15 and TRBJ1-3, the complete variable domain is DAMVIQNPRYQVTQFGKPVTLSCSQTLNHNVMYWYQQKSSQAPKLLFHYYDKDFNNEADTPDNFQSRRPNTSFCFLDIRSPGLGDTAMYLCATGTSDTIYFGEGSWLTVV.

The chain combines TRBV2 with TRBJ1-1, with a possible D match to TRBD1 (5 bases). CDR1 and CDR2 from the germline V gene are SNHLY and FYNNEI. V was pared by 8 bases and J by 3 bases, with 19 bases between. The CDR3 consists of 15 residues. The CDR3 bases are TGTGCCAGCTCTAGAGCACCCGGGGGGGACACTGAAGCTTTCTTT. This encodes CASSRAPGGDTEAFF.

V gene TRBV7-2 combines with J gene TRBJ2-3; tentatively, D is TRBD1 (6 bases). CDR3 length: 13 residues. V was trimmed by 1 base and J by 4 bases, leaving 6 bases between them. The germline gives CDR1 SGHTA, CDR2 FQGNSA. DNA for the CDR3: TGTGCCAGCAGCTTAGGACAGGCAGATACGCAGTATTTT. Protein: CASSLGQADTQYF.

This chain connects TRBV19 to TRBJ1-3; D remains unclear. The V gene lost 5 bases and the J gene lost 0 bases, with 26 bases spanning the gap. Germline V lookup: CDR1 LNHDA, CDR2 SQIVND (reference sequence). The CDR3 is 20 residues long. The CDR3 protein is CASSVHVKTSRASSGNTIYF. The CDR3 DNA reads TGTGCCAGTAGTGTCCATGTGAAGACGTCCCGGGCGAGCTCTGGAAACACCATATATTTT.

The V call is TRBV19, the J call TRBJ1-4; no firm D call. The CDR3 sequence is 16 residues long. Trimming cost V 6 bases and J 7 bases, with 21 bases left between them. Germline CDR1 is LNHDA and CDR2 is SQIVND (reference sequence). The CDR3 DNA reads TGTGCCAGTAGGAACCCCCTGGAGATTAATACTGAAAAACTGTTTTTT. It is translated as CASRNPLEINTEKLFF.

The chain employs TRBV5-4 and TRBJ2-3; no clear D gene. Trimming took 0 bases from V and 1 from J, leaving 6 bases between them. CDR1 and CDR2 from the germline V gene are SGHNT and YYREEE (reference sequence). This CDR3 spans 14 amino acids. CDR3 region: CASSLGEGTDTQYF. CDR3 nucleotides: TGTGCCAGCAGCTTGGGTGAGGGCACAGATACGCAGTATTTT.

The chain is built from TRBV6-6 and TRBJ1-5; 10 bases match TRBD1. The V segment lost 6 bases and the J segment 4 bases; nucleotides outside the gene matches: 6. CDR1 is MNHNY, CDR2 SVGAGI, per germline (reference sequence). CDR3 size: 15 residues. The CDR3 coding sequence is TGTGCCAGCAGACCAGGGACAGGGGAAAATCAGCCCCAGCATTTT. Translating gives CASRPGTGENQPQHF.

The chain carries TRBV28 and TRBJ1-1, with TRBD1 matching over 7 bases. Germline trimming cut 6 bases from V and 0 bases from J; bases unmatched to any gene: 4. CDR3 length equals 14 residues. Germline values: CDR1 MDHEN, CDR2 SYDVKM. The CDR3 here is CASRAGGMNTEAFF. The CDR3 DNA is TGTGCCAGCAGAGCAGGGGGGATGAACACTGAAGCTTTCTTT.

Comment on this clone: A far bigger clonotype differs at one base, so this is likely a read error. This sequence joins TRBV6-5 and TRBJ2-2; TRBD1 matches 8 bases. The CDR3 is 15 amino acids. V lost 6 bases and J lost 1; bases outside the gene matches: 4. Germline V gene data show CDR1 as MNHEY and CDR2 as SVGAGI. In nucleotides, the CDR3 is TGTGCCAGCAGAGCCGGGACAGGGAACACCGGGGAGCTGTTTTTT. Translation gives CASRAGTGNTGELFF.

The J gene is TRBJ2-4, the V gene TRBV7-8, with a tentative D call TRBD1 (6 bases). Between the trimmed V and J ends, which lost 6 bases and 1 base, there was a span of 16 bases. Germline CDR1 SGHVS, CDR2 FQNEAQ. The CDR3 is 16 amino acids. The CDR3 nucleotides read TGTGCCAGCAGTCCAACGTACGACAGGGCCAAAAACATTCAGTACTTC. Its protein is CASSPTYDRAKNIQYF. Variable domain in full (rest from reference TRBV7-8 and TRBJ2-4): GAGVSQSPRYKVAKRGQDVALRCDPISGHVSLFWYQQALGQGPEFLTYFQNEAQLDKSGLPSDRFFAERPEGSVSTLKIQRTQQEDSAVYLCASSPTYDRAKNIQYFGAGTRLSVL.

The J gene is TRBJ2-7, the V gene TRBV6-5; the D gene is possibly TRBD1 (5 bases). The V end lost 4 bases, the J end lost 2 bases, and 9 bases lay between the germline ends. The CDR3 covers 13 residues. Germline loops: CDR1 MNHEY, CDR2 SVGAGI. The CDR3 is CASSSGHAYEQYF. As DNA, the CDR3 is TGTGCCAGCAGTTCCGGACATGCCTACGAGCAGTACTTC.

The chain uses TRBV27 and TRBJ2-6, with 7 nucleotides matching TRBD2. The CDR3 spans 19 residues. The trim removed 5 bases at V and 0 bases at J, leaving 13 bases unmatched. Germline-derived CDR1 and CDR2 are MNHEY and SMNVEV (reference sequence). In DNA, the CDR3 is TGTGCCAGCAGTGGAGGGCCCGGGGGGAGGGTCTCTGGGGCCAACGTCCTGACTTTC. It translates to CASSGGPGGRVSGANVLTF.

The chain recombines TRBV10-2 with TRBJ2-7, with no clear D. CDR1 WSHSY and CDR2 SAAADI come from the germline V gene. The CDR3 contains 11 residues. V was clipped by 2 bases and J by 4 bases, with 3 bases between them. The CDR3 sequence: CASSERYEQYV. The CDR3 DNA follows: TGCGCCAGCAGTGAGCGATACGAGCAGTACGTC.

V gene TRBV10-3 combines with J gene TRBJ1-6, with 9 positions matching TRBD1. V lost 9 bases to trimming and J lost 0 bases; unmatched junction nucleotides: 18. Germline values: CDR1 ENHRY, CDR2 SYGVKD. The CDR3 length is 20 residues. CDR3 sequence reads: CAIREIRDRVSTSYNSPLHF. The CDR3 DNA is TGTGCCATTAGAGAAATCCGGGACAGGGTATCAACCTCCTATAATTCACCCCTCCACTTT.